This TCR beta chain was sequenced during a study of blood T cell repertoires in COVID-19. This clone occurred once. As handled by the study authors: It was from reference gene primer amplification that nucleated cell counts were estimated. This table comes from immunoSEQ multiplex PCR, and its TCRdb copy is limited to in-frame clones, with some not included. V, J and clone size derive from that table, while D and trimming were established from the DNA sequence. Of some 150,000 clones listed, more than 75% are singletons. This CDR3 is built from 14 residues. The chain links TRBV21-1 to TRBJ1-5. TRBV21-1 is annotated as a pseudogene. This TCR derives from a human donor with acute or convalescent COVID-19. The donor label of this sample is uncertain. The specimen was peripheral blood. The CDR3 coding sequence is TGTGCCAGCACTCAAAAGTATAGAGGTCAGCCCCAGCATTTT. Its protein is CASTQKYRGQPQHF.